Included here is one T cell receptor (beta chain) sequence, with context. Antigen unknown. From germline, CDR1 is WNHNN and CDR2 SYGVQD (reference sequence). V lost 0 bases, J lost 0 bases, and 19 bases lay in between. This CDR3 has 19 residues. The test was conducted at deep level. The method was immunoSEQ multiplex PCR; TCRdb's version includes in-frame clones alone and lacks a portion of them. The table shows roughly 1 million clones, with about 70% occurring only once. The data are from a study of shared clonotypes between healthy human individuals. The wider study: For every donor, three CD4 naive, three CD4 memory, two CD8 naive and one CD8 memory plates were used.

Overall study results and limits: Specimens sampled were limited to blood, with tissue repertoires likely differing. Clonotypes shared by all four sorted-subset donors had higher generation probabilities than non-shared clonotypes.

The receptor was isolated from a young man in good health. Material for sequencing was memory CD4+ T cells sorted from blood. Subset meaning: CD45RA-negative fraction. The J gene is TRBJ2-3, the V gene TRBV10-1, with D maybe TRBD2 (5 bases). CDR3 DNA: TGCGCCAGCAGTGAGTCGGAGGTTCAAGCCCCTTTTAGCACAGATACGCAGTATTTT. Protein sequence: CASSESEVQAPFSTDTQYF.